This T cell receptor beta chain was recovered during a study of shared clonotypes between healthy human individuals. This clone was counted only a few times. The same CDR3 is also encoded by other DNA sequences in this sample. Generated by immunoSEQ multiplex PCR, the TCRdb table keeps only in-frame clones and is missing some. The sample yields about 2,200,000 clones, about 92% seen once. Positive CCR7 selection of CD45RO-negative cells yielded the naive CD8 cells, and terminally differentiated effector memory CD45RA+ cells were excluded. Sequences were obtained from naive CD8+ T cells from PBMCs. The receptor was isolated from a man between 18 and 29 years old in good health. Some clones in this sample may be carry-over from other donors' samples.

CDR3 nucleotides: TGTGCCAGCAGTTTTAAAGAGACCCAGTACTTC. It specifies CASSFKETQYF. This chain links TRBV28 with TRBJ2-5; the D is unclear. V shed 3 bases and J shed 3 bases, with 2 bases lying between them. CDR1 is MDHEN and CDR2 is SYDVKM in the germline V gene. The CDR3 has 11 residues. Based on the CDR3 plus reference TRBV28 and TRBJ2-5, the full variable domain is DVKVTQSSRYLVKRTGEKVFLECVQDMDHENMFWYRQDPGLGLRLIYFSYDVKMKEKGDIPEGYSVSREKKERFSLILESASTNQTSMYLCASSFKETQYFGPGTRLLVL.